This TCR beta chain was documented in a study of OX40 agonist ivuxolimab in advanced cancers. Overall study context: People in dose escalation had one of these cancers: hepatocellular carcinoma, melanoma, renal cell or head and neck cancer. General observations from the study: At 0.1 to 3.0 mg/kg and by week 6, clonal expansion occurred in CD4+ and CD8+ blood T cells. Normalized T-cell clonal expansion was also low in some nonresponders. Among T cells, CD8+ cells averaged more expanded clones than CD4+ cells.

The protocol was immunoSEQ multiplex PCR, while the TCRdb copy is restricted to in-frame clones and leaves out a portion. The sample gives roughly 34,000 clones, 70% to 80% of which show up once; approximately 11% is in the top ten. On this clone itself: Antigen specificity is unknown.

Source: CD4+ or CD8+ T cells sorted from blood, taken in a trial of the OX40 agonist ivuxolimab. The TCR was taken from an adult with an advanced solid tumor such as melanoma, head and neck, liver or kidney cancer.

The DNA of the CDR3 is TGCGCCAGCAGCTTGAGCCAAGCGAACACTGAAGCTTTCTTT. Its protein product is CASSLSQANTEAFF. The chain employs TRBV5-1 and TRBJ1-1; D remains ambiguous. The CDR3 runs to 14 residues. Germline V gene sequence: CDR1 SGHRS, CDR2 YFSETQ. V was shortened by 1 base and J by 1 base, with 8 bases between the two germline ends.